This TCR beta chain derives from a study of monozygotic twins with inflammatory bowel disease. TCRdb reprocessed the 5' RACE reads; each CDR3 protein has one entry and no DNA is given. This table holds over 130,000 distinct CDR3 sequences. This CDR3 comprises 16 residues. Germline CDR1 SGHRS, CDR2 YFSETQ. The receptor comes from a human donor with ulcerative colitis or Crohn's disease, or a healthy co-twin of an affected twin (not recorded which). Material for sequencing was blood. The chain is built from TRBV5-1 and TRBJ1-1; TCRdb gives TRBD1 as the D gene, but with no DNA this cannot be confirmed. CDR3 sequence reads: CASSYGQGAVDTEAFF.